The 25 T cell receptor beta chains listed next were all sequenced from one sample in a study of T cell responses to AZD1222 COVID-19 vaccine. The repertoire was sequenced with immunoSEQ multiplex PCR; TCRdb's copy has only in-frame clones and lacks some. The table shows some 90,000 clones, with roughly nine tenths occurring only once. This sample comprised peripheral blood, obtained on day 0 of AZD1222 vaccination. The origin of the receptors is an adult in good health.

The chain combines TRBV30 with TRBJ2-7, with no clear D. The CDR3 is made up of 12 amino acids. Trimming pared 2 bases from V and 7 bases from J, leaving 12 bases between. CDR1 and CDR2 from the germline V gene are GTSNPN and SVGIG (reference sequence). As DNA, the CDR3 is TGTGCCTGGAGTCCCAGACAAGGTGAGCAGTACTTC. This translates into CAWSPRQGEQYF.

This chain links TRBV11-2 with TRBJ2-1; 9 nucleotides match TRBD2. V was pared by 2 bases and J by 7 bases, with 9 bases of the junction left unmatched. Per the germline V gene, CDR1 is SGHAT and CDR2 is FQNNGV. CDR3 size: 16 residues. The CDR3 reads CASSLRRGGRTNEQFF. The CDR3 nucleotides are TGTGCCAGCAGCTTAAGGCGGGGGGGCCGTACGAATGAGCAGTTCTTC.

The V and J genes are TRBV18 and TRBJ2-3; 12 bases align to TRBD2. Germline V gene lookup returns CDR1 KGHSH and CDR2 LQKENI. V dropped 3 bases and J dropped 5; count of bases not matched to a gene: 6. This CDR3 region has 16 residues. As DNA, the CDR3 is TGTGCCAGCTCACCCTCTAGCGGGGGGGCCGGAGATACGCAGTATTTT. This gives the protein CASSPSSGGAGDTQYF.

V is TRBV29-1 and J is TRBJ2-7, with D possibly matching TRBD2 (5 bases). From germline, CDR1 is SQVTM and CDR2 ANQGSEA. Trimming left V 6 bases short and J 5 bases short, with 20 bases between. This CDR3 has 14 amino acids. CDR3 bases: TGCAGCGTCACGTACGCGAACCGGGGAGACGAGCAGTACTTC. Translation gives CSVTYANRGDEQYF.

The chain uses TRBV10-3 and TRBJ1-1; TRBD1 might be the D (6 bases). Trimming took off 10 bases at V and 5 bases at J, with 17 bases between the two ends. Germline V gives CDR1 ENHRY, CDR2 SYGVKD. This CDR3 contains 13 residues. CDR3 amino acids: CATYRDGRTEAFF. CDR3 coding DNA: TGTGCCACATACAGGGATGGGCGAACTGAAGCTTTCTTT.

The chain has TRBV4-2 and TRBJ1-1; D uncertain. This CDR3 spans 12 amino acids. The V gene lost 1 base and the J gene lost 5 bases, with 5 bases spanning the gap. Germline V gene lookup returns CDR1 LGHNA and CDR2 YNFKEQ. CDR3 loop: CASSQVGTEAFF. DNA of the CDR3: TGTGCCAGCAGCCAAGTTGGAACTGAAGCTTTCTTT.

The chain carries TRBV7-6 and TRBJ1-4; 7 positions match TRBD1. CDR3 length: 17 residues. V lost 5 bases and J lost 8; bases outside the gene matches: 17. CDR1 and CDR2 (germline): SGHVS, FNYEAQ. CDR3 amino acids: CASSRPGYRGLREKLFF. DNA of the CDR3: TGTGCCAGCAGCCGTCCCGGTTATAGGGGGCTAAGGGAAAAACTGTTTTTT.

This chain joins TRBV29-1 and TRBJ2-1; 8 positions agree with TRBD1. The germline V gene has CDR1 SQVTM and CDR2 ANQGSEA. The CDR3 runs 13 residues. V was clipped by 7 bases and J by 3 bases; unmatched bases: 5. The CDR3 sequence: CSGDRGGYNEQFF. The CDR3 DNA sequence: TGCAGCGGAGACAGGGGAGGCTACAATGAGCAGTTCTTC.

This clone occurred once. The chain carries TRBV19 and TRBJ1-5; the D is unclear. The V end lost 3 bases, the J end lost 4 bases, and 16 bases lay between the germline ends. CDR3 size: 16 residues. From germline, CDR1 is LNHDA and CDR2 SQIVND (reference sequence). The CDR3 loop is CASSMRRELWNQPQHF. The CDR3 DNA sequence: TGTGCCAGTAGTATGAGAAGGGAATTGTGGAATCAGCCCCAGCATTTT.

The J gene is TRBJ2-5, the V gene TRBV2, with D possibly TRBD1 on 5 matching bases. Trimming took 10 bases from V and 0 from J, leaving 12 bases between them. The length of the CDR3 is 13 residues. The V gene's germline CDR1 is SNHLY and CDR2 FYNNEI. CDR3 sequence: CATSDSNQETQYF. The CDR3 DNA reads as TGTGCCACTTCAGACAGTAACCAAGAGACCCAGTACTTC.

This clone was seen a few times. CDR3 nucleotide sequence: TGTGCCACCAGCCCAGGGGGGGGACAGCCCCAGCATTTT. Its translation is CATSPGGGQPQHF. V usage is TRBV24-1 and J usage is TRBJ1-5, with 7 bases lining up with TRBD1. The CDR3 is 13 residues long. V dropped 7 bases and J dropped 7; count of bases not matched to a gene: 6. CDR1 is KGHDR, CDR2 SFDVKD, per germline.

The chain has TRBV10-3 and TRBJ2-5; 14 bases map to TRBD2. CDR3 length equals 16 residues. Germline V gene lookup returns CDR1 ENHRY and CDR2 SYGVKD. Trimming at V came to 1 base and at J to 5 bases, leaving 3 bases not matched to a gene. The CDR3 DNA reads TGTGCCATCAGTGAGTGGGGACTAGCGGGAGAGGAGACCCAGTACTTC. Protein product: CAISEWGLAGEETQYF.

This clone is a singleton in its sample. V gene TRBV27 combines with J gene TRBJ1-5; no firm D call. The germline gives CDR1 MNHEY, CDR2 SMNVEV (reference sequence). The CDR3 has 12 amino acids. Trimming took 4 bases from V and 9 from J, leaving 10 bases between them. The DNA of the CDR3 is TGTGCCAGCAGTTCCCCCGGCGGGCCCCAGCATTTT. Protein: CASSSPGGPQHF.

The V call is TRBV19, the J call TRBJ1-2; 7 bases fit TRBD1. The germline V gene has CDR1 LNHDA and CDR2 SQIVND (reference sequence). The length of the CDR3 is 15 residues. Losses at the gene ends were 6 bases for V and 1 base for J; bases not matched to a gene: 8. CDR3 residues: CASSLPGTVNYGYTF. CDR3 coding DNA: TGTGCCAGTAGCCTTCCCGGGACAGTTAACTATGGCTACACCTTC. Using reference TRBV19 and TRBJ1-2 for the parts outside the CDR3, the full variable domain is DGGITQSPKYLFRKEGQNVTLSCEQNLNHDAMYWYRQDPGQGLRLIYYSQIVNDFQKGDIAEGYSVSREKKESFPLTVTSAQKNPTAFYLCASSLPGTVNYGYTFGSGTRLTVV.

V gene TRBV6-5 combines with J gene TRBJ2-1; D not resolved. V lost 7 bases and J lost 3, with 4 bases in between. This CDR3 region has 11 residues. Germline CDR1 reads MNHEY; CDR2 reads SVGAGI. This CDR3 is CASTGYNEQFF. The CDR3 bases are TGTGCCAGCACGGGCTACAATGAGCAGTTCTTC.

The rearrangement joins TRBV11-2 to TRBJ2-1, with 8 nucleotides matching TRBD2. CDR3 length: 13 amino acids. The V and J ends lost 7 bases and 9 bases, in that order; junction bases with no gene match: 8. Germline loops: CDR1 SGHAT, CDR2 FQNNGV. CDR3 residues: CASTAVSGTEQFF. The CDR3 region has the DNA TGTGCCAGCACCGCCGTTAGCGGGACTGAGCAGTTCTTC.

The rearrangement links TRBV11-2 to TRBJ2-7; TRBD2 might be the D (7 bases). From germline, CDR1 is SGHAT and CDR2 FQNNGV. V lost 0 bases and J lost 3, with 12 bases in between. The CDR3 runs to 15 residues. The CDR3 bases are TGTGCCAGCAGCTTAGATGGGGGGGACATCTACGAGCAGTACTTC. This encodes CASSLDGGDIYEQYF.

The rearrangement links TRBV7-9 to TRBJ1-6; TRBD1 matches at 8 bases. V shed 4 bases and J 7 bases; nucleotides not matched to a gene: 12. The germline CDR1 and CDR2 sequences are SEHNR and FQNEAQ (reference sequence). This CDR3 comprises 17 residues. CDR3 in DNA: TGTGCCAGCAGCTGGGGTTTGGGACAGGAGAAGAATTCACCCCTCCACTTT. Translated: CASSWGLGQEKNSPLHF.

The chain recombines TRBV6-2 or TRBV6-3 with TRBJ1-5; D gene uncertain. CDR1 and CDR2 from the germline V gene are MNHEY and SVGEGT. The CDR3 loop spans 18 amino acids. Trimming stripped 6 bases from V and 3 bases from J, with 24 bases between. The CDR3 is CASSPFLSSWGSNQPQHF. The CDR3 DNA sequence: TGTGCCAGCAGCCCTTTTTTGAGCTCCTGGGGATCCAATCAGCCCCAGCATTTT.

The chain recombines TRBV25-1 with TRBJ2-7, with D possibly being TRBD1 (6 bases). The germline CDR1 and CDR2 sequences are MGHDK and SYGVNS. There are 17 residues in the CDR3. Trimming removed 0 bases at V and 3 bases at J, with 18 bases between. CDR3 DNA: TGTGCCAGCAGTGAATACCACGACCCCTTGGACAGCTACGAGCAGTACTTC. Its protein is CASSEYHDPLDSYEQYF.

The chain joins TRBV6-5 to TRBJ2-5; tentatively, D is TRBD2 (6 bases). The V and J ends lost 4 bases and 0 bases respectively, with 12 bases between them. Looked up from germline, CDR1 is MNHEY and CDR2 is SVGAGI. The CDR3 runs to 15 residues. This CDR3 reads CASSFTGTYQETQYF. CDR3 sequence (DNA): TGTGCCAGCAGTTTCACCGGGACTTACCAAGAGACCCAGTACTTC.

The chain couples TRBV6-5 to TRBJ2-1; no firm D call. CDR1 and CDR2 (germline): MNHEY, SVGAGI. The CDR3 runs 14 residues. V was pared by 6 bases and J by 5 bases, with 14 bases between. CDR3 sequence (DNA): TGTGCCAGCAGCGACCTCACCACTAACAATGAGCAGTTCTTC. It encodes CASSDLTTNNEQFF.

This chain joins TRBV3-1 (or the pseudogene TRBV3-2) and TRBJ2-3; D is undetermined. This CDR3 contains 15 residues. From germline, CDR1 is LGHDT and CDR2 YNNKEL (reference sequence). Trimming stripped 4 bases from V and 1 base from J, with 12 bases between. CDR3 in DNA: TGTGCCAGCAGCCCCATGGGTCACCGCACAGATACGCAGTATTTT. Amino acids: CASSPMGHRTDTQYF.

This clone is a singleton in its sample. The genes are TRBV7-9 and TRBJ2-1; D is perhaps TRBD1 (5 bases). The CDR3 sequence is 11 residues long. CDR1 and CDR2 (germline): SEHNR, FQNEAQ (reference sequence). V lost 3 bases to trimming and J lost 8 bases, with 5 bases between them. CDR3 sequence reads: CASSLGHEQFF. The DNA of the CDR3 is TGTGCCAGCAGCTTGGGGCATGAGCAGTTCTTC.

The chain links TRBV20-1 to TRBJ2-7; D not resolved. Between the trimmed V and J ends, which lost 8 bases and 1 base, there was a span of 6 bases. The CDR3 has 10 residues. Germline loops: CDR1 DFQATT, CDR2 SNEGSKA (reference sequence). CDR3 sequence (DNA): TGCAGTTGGGGTTCCTACGAGCAGTACTTC. Residues: CSWGSYEQYF.